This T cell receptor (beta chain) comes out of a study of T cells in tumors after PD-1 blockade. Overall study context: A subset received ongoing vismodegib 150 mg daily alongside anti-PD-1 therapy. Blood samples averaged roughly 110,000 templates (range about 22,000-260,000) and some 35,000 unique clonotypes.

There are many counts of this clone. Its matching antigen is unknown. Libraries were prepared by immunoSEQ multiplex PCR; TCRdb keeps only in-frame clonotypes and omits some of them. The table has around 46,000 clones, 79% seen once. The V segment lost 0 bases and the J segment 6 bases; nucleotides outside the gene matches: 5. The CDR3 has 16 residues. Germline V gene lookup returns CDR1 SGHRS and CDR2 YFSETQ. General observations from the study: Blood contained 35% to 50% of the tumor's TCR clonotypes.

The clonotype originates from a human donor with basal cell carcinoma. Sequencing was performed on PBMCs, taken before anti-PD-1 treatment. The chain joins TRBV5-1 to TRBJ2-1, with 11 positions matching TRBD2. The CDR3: CASSLEGTSGRNEQFF. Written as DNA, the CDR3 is TGCGCCAGCAGCTTGGAGGGGACTAGCGGCCGCAATGAGCAGTTCTTC.